Below, 20 T cell receptor beta chains from the same sample are listed, as sequenced in a study of T cells in Graves' hyperthyroidism and ophthalmopathy. Amplified TCR beta CDR3 regions came from RNA transcripts. HTBI primers were the set used in a first-round RT-PCR of the TCR CDR3. TCRdb re-derived calls from the multiplex PCR reads in MiXCR, one entry per CDR3 protein. The sample shows almost 500,000 distinct CDR3 sequences, about 20% of them seen only once. The sample consisted of blood. These receptors all come from a woman between 70 and 85 years old with Graves' ophthalmopathy.

This clonotype has just a few counts. V is TRBV7-3 and J is TRBJ2-3, with TRBD2 identical over 7 bases. This CDR3 spans 15 amino acids. Trimming removed 4 bases from V and 0 bases from J; junction bases left unmatched: 4. CDR1 and CDR2 from the germline V gene are SGHTA and FQGTGA. CDR3 in amino acids: CASSSSGASTDTQYF. The DNA of the CDR3 is TGTGCCAGCAGCTCGAGCGGGGCTAGCACAGATACGCAGTATTTT.

The genes are TRBV14 and TRBJ2-7; D is unresolved. Germline values: CDR1 SGHDN, CDR2 FVKESK. The CDR3 runs 14 residues. Trimming left V 1 base short and J 1 base short, with 8 bases between. The CDR3 loop is CASSQAPISYEQYF. The CDR3 nucleotides read TGTGCCAGCAGCCAAGCACCAATTTCCTACGAGCAGTACTTC.

The chain joins TRBV7-9 to TRBJ2-5; the match to TRBD2 covers 7 bases. The CDR3 totals 16 residues. V shed 1 base, J shed 4 bases, and the junction held 9 bases outside the gene matches. Germline assignment: CDR1 SEHNR and CDR2 FQNEAQ (reference sequence). Here the CDR3 DNA reads TGTGCCAGCAGCTTAGATATGGCGGGAGTACGAGAGACCCAGTACTTC. Translating gives CASSLDMAGVRETQYF.

The chain couples TRBV9 to TRBJ2-1, with 9 bases matching TRBD1. The junction had 5 bases not matched to a gene; V was cut back by 1 base and J by 6 bases. Germline CDR1 is SGDLS and CDR2 is YYNGEE. CDR3 length: 15 amino acids. The CDR3 bases are TGTGCCAGCAGCGTACTAGACAGGGGGAGCAATGAGCAGTTCTTC. Translating gives CASSVLDRGSNEQFF.

This clonotype was observed a few times. The rearrangement links TRBV28 to TRBJ2-7; 8 nucleotides align to TRBD2. The CDR3 spans 14 residues. The V and J ends lost 2 bases and 5 bases, in that order; junction bases with no gene match: 5. Germline-derived CDR1 and CDR2 are MDHEN and SYDVKM. DNA of the CDR3: TGTGCCAGCAGTTTAGCGGGGGGCGGCAACGAGCAGTACTTC. Its translation: CASSLAGGGNEQYF.

The chain links TRBV7-2 to TRBJ2-7; possibly TRBD1 for D (6 bases). Trimming took off 0 bases at V and 2 bases at J, with 14 bases between the two ends. Germline-derived CDR1 and CDR2 are SGHTA and FQGNSA. The CDR3 extends over 16 amino acids. The CDR3 DNA follows: TGTGCCAGCAGCTTAGCAGGGACAAGCATACCCTACGAGCAGTACTTC. Its translation is CASSLAGTSIPYEQYF.

This chain joins TRBV10-1 and TRBJ2-2; possibly TRBD2 for D (6 bases). CDR3 length equals 16 residues. With 0 bases removed from V and 3 bases from J, the gap between germline ends came to 11 bases. The germline V gene has CDR1 WNHNN and CDR2 SYGVQD (reference sequence). This chain's CDR3 is CASSESRGGYTGELFF. The CDR3 DNA reads as TGCGCCAGCAGTGAGTCGAGGGGAGGTTACACCGGGGAGCTGTTTTTT.

The chain couples TRBV6-1 to TRBJ2-1, with TRBD2 matching 13 bases. The CDR3 is 16 amino acids. CDR1 MNHNS and CDR2 SASEGT come from the germline V gene. Losses at the gene ends were 7 bases for V and 8 bases for J; bases not matched to a gene: 11. CDR3 sequence reads: CASTKPGLAGFDEQFF. The CDR3 DNA reads TGTGCCAGCACAAAGCCGGGACTAGCGGGATTCGATGAGCAGTTCTTC.

This clonotype has a handful of counts. V and J are TRBV12-3 or TRBV12-4 and TRBJ2-1; 7 bases are a match to TRBD2. J gave up 5 bases and V 5 bases, and 9 bases lay outside the gene matches. The length of the CDR3 is 15 residues. The CDR3 sequence is CASSLYRDYNNEQFF. The CDR3 nucleotides read TGTGCCAGCAGTCTATACCGGGACTACAACAATGAGCAGTTCTTC.

In its sample, this clonotype was seen many times. CDR3 nucleotide sequence: TGCAGTGCTGGTTACAGGGGAGGAAAGACCCAGTACTTC. It yields the protein CSAGYRGGKTQYF. The chain couples TRBV20-1 to TRBJ2-5, with D possibly being TRBD1 (7 bases). This CDR3 comprises 13 residues. V was cut by 5 bases and J by 6 bases, with 16 bases left in between. The germline gives CDR1 DFQATT, CDR2 SNEGSKA (reference sequence).

This clonotype was seen at least ten times. This chain uses TRBV20-1 with TRBJ1-1; tentatively, D is TRBD1 (6 bases). The CDR3 consists of 13 residues. Germline loops: CDR1 DFQATT, CDR2 SNEGSKA (reference sequence). Trimming left V 3 bases short and J 4 bases short, with 12 bases between. The CDR3 sequence is CSARGTLFTEAFF. As DNA, the CDR3 is TGCAGTGCTAGGGGGACACTCTTCACTGAAGCTTTCTTT.

V gene TRBV30 combines with J gene TRBJ2-1; D gene uncertain. The CDR3 is made up of 10 amino acids. Germline V gives CDR1 GTSNPN, CDR2 SVGIG (reference sequence). Between the trimmed V and J ends, which lost 5 bases and 10 bases, there was a span of 9 bases. DNA of the CDR3: TGTGCCTGGGGTAAGACAGAGCAGTTCTTC. Translating gives CAWGKTEQFF.

The chain combines TRBV20-1 with TRBJ1-1; D call uncertain. V was trimmed by 6 bases and J by 2 bases, leaving 16 bases between them. Germline CDR1 and CDR2: DFQATT and SNEGSKA (reference sequence). The length of the CDR3 is 14 residues. The CDR3 loop reads CSANNGHVNTEAFF. The CDR3 DNA reads TGCAGTGCGAATAACGGGCATGTTAACACTGAAGCTTTCTTT.

This clonotype was observed a single time. The rearrangement joins TRBV6-1 to TRBJ2-1; D possibly corresponds to TRBD2 (5 bases). This CDR3 has 15 amino acids. Germline V gives CDR1 MNHNS, CDR2 SASEGT. Trimming removed 6 bases from V and 4 bases from J, with 16 bases in between. The CDR3 region has the DNA TGTGCCAGCAGCCCCCCCAGCGGAGCTTACAATGAGCAGTTCTTC. This gives the protein CASSPPSGAYNEQFF.

This clonotype was observed a few times. The chain uses TRBV11-2 and TRBJ2-7; the D gene is possibly TRBD2 (5 bases). In germline, CDR1 is SGHAT, CDR2 FQNNGV. V gave up 1 base and J gave up 6 bases, with 16 bases separating them. The CDR3 covers 15 residues. CDR3 protein: CASSLVGGKSGEQYF. The CDR3 DNA follows: TGTGCCAGCAGCTTAGTCGGAGGTAAATCGGGCGAGCAGTACTTC.

The rearrangement uses TRBV5-1 and TRBJ1-4, with 8 bases identical to TRBD1. The CDR3 length is 15 residues. V dropped 2 bases and J dropped 8; count of bases not matched to a gene: 8. Germline V lookup: CDR1 SGHRS, CDR2 YFSETQ. CDR3 DNA sequence: TGCGCCAGCAGCTTTCTTCCAGGGGGCGACGAAAAACTGTTTTTT. Amino acids: CASSFLPGGDEKLFF. The variable domain in full, with the rest retrieved from reference TRBV5-1 and TRBJ1-4, is KAGVTQTPRYLIKTRGQQVTLSCSPISGHRSVSWYQQTPGQGLQFLFEYFSETQRNKGNFPGRFSGRQFSNSRSEMNVSTLELGDSALYLCASSFLPGGDEKLFFGSGTQLSVL.

This clonotype has ten or more counts. The chain joins TRBV3-1 to TRBJ1-1; TRBD1 might be the D (5 bases). Germline V gene sequence: CDR1 LGHDT, CDR2 YNNKEL (reference sequence). The CDR3 has 14 amino acids. Trimming removed 4 bases from V and 5 bases from J, with 14 bases in between. The CDR3 sequence: CASSPLDEGTEAFF. The CDR3 region has the DNA TGTGCCAGCAGCCCCTTGGACGAGGGGACTGAAGCTTTCTTT.

Many counts were recorded for this clonotype. The chain has TRBV20-1 and TRBJ2-7, with TRBD2 matching over 8 bases. V shed 1 base, J shed 0 bases, and the junction held 2 bases outside the gene matches. In germline, CDR1 is DFQATT, CDR2 SNEGSKA (reference sequence). The CDR3 has 14 residues. The CDR3 DNA sequence: TGCAGTGCTAGAGGTAGCGGGGACTCCTACGAGCAGTACTTC. It codes for CSARGSGDSYEQYF.

This clonotype turned up a few times. V gene TRBV20-1 combines with J gene TRBJ1-1; D is possibly TRBD1 (6 bases). There are 13 residues in the CDR3. V was cut by 3 bases and J by 5 bases, with 13 bases left in between. Germline CDR1 and CDR2: DFQATT and SNEGSKA (reference sequence). CDR3 loop: CSASGQPGTEAFF. DNA for the CDR3: TGCAGTGCTAGTGGACAGCCCGGGACTGAAGCTTTCTTT.

This clonotype was seen a handful of times. The chain links TRBV5-1 to TRBJ2-3; TRBD2 matches 10 bases. This CDR3 contains 18 residues. Germline V gives CDR1 SGHRS, CDR2 YFSETQ. Trimming removed 0 bases from V and 1 base from J; junction bases left unmatched: 8. CDR3 sequence: CASSLEASGRAGTDTQYF. The CDR3, as DNA: TGCGCCAGCAGCTTGGAGGCTAGCGGGAGAGCGGGCACAGATACGCAGTATTTT. The variable domain in full, with the rest retrieved from reference TRBV5-1 and TRBJ2-3, is KAGVTQTPRYLIKTRGQQVTLSCSPISGHRSVSWYQQTPGQGLQFLFEYFSETQRNKGNFPGRFSGRQFSNSRSEMNVSTLELGDSALYLCASSLEASGRAGTDTQYFGPGTRLTVL.